These 12 T cell receptor beta chains were sequenced from one sample in a study of regulatory T cells in long-lasting Graves disease. TCR beta libraries were built with iRepertoire HTBI primers and Arm-PCR of CDR3 regions. Via MiXCR, TCRdb re-called the multiplex PCR reads, giving one row per CDR3 protein. The data hold hundreds of thousands of distinct CDR3 sequences, with 20% to 25% observed a single time. Time point denoted: persistent/refractory GD, antithyroid drugs over 5 years with positive TRAb. PBMC-derived RNA was used for the TCR library. Here the sequenced sample was peripheral blood mononuclear cells (PBMCs), taken when the disease was refractory, from a patient treated with antithyroid drugs. The receptors originated from a female donor with Graves disease.

Turning to this clonotype: Compared with germline, one end of the junction differs, possibly owing to a read error. The gene calls are TRBV20-1 and TRBJ2-2; D is perhaps TRBD2 (5 bases). The CDR3 sequence is 14 residues long. Germline CDR1 reads DFQATT; CDR2 reads SNEGSKA (reference sequence). The CDR3 here is CSARDPPNTGELVF. CDR3 DNA: TGCAGTGCTAGAGATCCTCCGAACACCGGGGAGCTGGTTTTT.

This clonotype was detected ten times or more. The chain carries TRBV28 and TRBJ1-4; perhaps TRBD1 as D (5 bases). The germline CDR1 and CDR2 sequences are MDHEN and SYDVKM. The CDR3 runs to 14 residues. The V and J ends lost 4 bases and 5 bases respectively, with 11 bases between them. CDR3 sequence (DNA): TGTGCCAGCAGTTCGACCGGGGGAAATGAAAAACTGTTTTTT. Translating it yields CASSSTGGNEKLFF.

The rearrangement uses TRBV29-1 and TRBJ2-5, with no clear D. The germline CDR1 and CDR2 sequences are SQVTM and ANQGSEA. Trimming cost V 4 bases and J 9 bases, with 18 bases left between them. This CDR3 comprises 13 residues. The chain's CDR3 is CSVGNSLVEAQYF. CDR3 coding DNA: TGCAGCGTTGGTAACTCTTTGGTCGAGGCCCAGTACTTC.

The CDR3 DNA reads TGTGCCAGCAGCCAGAGGACTAGCAGCGAGCAGTTCTTC. Translating gives CASSQRTSSEQFF. This chain connects TRBV11-2 to TRBJ2-1; 8 bases fit TRBD2. Unmatched junction bases numbered 7, after V lost 5 bases and J lost 10 bases. The germline CDR1 and CDR2 sequences are SGHAT and FQNNGV. This CDR3 contains 13 residues. The full variable domain, in which reference TRBV11-2 and TRBJ2-1 provide the parts outside the CDR3, is EAGVAQSPRYKIIEKRQSVAFWCNPISGHATLYWYQQILGQGPKLLIQFQNNGVVDDSQLPKDRFSAERLKGVDSTLKIQPAKLEDSAVYLCASSQRTSSEQFFGPGTRLTVL.

A few counts support this clonotype. This chain connects TRBV6-1 to TRBJ2-2; D may be TRBD1 (7 bases). The CDR3 spans 15 residues. In germline, CDR1 is MNHNS, CDR2 SASEGT. V was shortened by 5 bases and J by 5 bases, with 15 bases between the two germline ends. CDR3: CASSPGGGQTGELFF. CDR3 coding DNA: TGTGCCAGCAGTCCAGGAGGGGGCCAAACCGGGGAGCTGTTTTTT.

With regard to this clonotype: This may be a read error, as it is one base from a much larger clone. The V gene is TRBV11-3, the J gene TRBJ2-7; weak D call: TRBD1 (8 bases). CDR1 is SGHNT and CDR2 is YENEEA in the germline V gene. CDR3 length: 15 amino acids. The ends were cut back, 2 bases at V and 8 bases at J, with 19 bases in the middle. The CDR3: CASSLPQGAGDKQYF. DNA of the CDR3: TGTGCCAGCAGCTTACCCCAGGGGGCGGGGGACAAGCAGTACTTC.

This clonotype was seen at least ten times. The V gene is TRBV6-5, the J gene TRBJ1-4; D uncertain. This CDR3 is 14 amino acids long. The germline CDR1 and CDR2 sequences are MNHEY and SVGAGI. Trimming shortened V by 2 bases and J by 8 bases, and 12 bases separated the two germline ends. Here the CDR3 reads CASSYREPREKLFF. The CDR3 bases are TGTGCCAGCAGTTACAGGGAGCCCCGCGAAAAACTGTTTTTT.

This clonotype showed up just a few times. The chain is built from TRBV29-1 and TRBJ2-7, with D possibly being TRBD1 (5 bases). Per the germline V gene, CDR1 is SQVTM and CDR2 is ANQGSEA. The CDR3 is 15 amino acids. Trimming shortened V by 2 bases and J by 3 bases, and 17 bases separated the two germline ends. CDR3 region: CSVEFDSSRYYEQYF. The CDR3 nucleotides are TGCAGCGTTGAATTCGACAGCTCGCGATACTACGAGCAGTACTTC.

The chain combines TRBV4-1 with TRBJ2-7; D gene ambiguous. The germline V gene has CDR1 MGHRA and CDR2 YSYEKL. The CDR3 has 16 amino acids. Trimming took off 0 bases at V and 7 bases at J, with 19 bases between the two ends. The CDR3 coding sequence is TGCGCCAGCAGCCAAGAAGGCACGGTCGCTGGTTGGGAGCAGTACTTC. This sequence encodes CASSQEGTVAGWEQYF.

Remarks on this clonotype: This may stem from a read error, because a much larger clone lies one nucleotide away. Written as DNA, the CDR3 is TGTGCCTGCAATGCGGGACAGGGCGCGAATCAGCCCCAGCATTTT. This sequence encodes CACNAGQGANQPQHF. The chain carries TRBV6-1 and TRBJ1-5; 9 bases match TRBD1. Germline assignment: CDR1 MNHNS and CDR2 SASEGT. CDR3 size: 15 residues. V lost 11 bases and J lost 4; bases outside the gene matches: 12.

In this sample, this clonotype turned up a few times. The chain joins TRBV19 to TRBJ2-5, with 7 bases fitting TRBD2. The DNA end is a closer match to TRBJ2-1, so the J assignment may be wrong. This CDR3 has 14 residues. The germline V gene has CDR1 LNHDA and CDR2 SQIVND (reference sequence). The chain's CDR3 is CASSKTSKRDEQFF. In nucleotides, the CDR3 is TGTGCCAGTAGTAAGACTAGCAAACGGGATGAGCAGTTCTTC.

Worth noting for this clonotype: One junction end disagrees with the germline gene, perhaps due to a read error. This chain connects TRBV12-3 or TRBV12-4 to TRBJ1-6; D is uncertain. The length of the CDR3 is 12 residues. CDR3 coding DNA: TGTGCCAGCAGCCCTGCGAATTCCCCCCTCCACTTT. Its translation: CASSPANSPLHF.